What follows are 9 T cell receptor beta chains derived from one specimen sequenced in a study of shared clonotypes between healthy human individuals. The assay was immunoSEQ multiplex PCR, and TCRdb's table has in-frame clones only and misses some. The sample carries about 530,000 clones, around 79% recorded once. The sequenced material came from PBMCs. All receptors derive from a woman aged 40 to 49 in good health. Some clones in this sample may be carry-over from other donors' samples.

This clone was seen just once. The rearrangement joins TRBV28 to TRBJ1-1; D is possibly TRBD1 (6 bases). V dropped 3 bases and J dropped 1 base, with 21 bases sitting between them. This CDR3 has 18 residues. Germline V lookup: CDR1 MDHEN, CDR2 SYDVKM. The CDR3: CASSLPRTAGWRNTEAFF. The CDR3 DNA is TGTGCCAGCAGTTTGCCGAGGACAGCCGGTTGGAGGAACACTGAAGCTTTCTTT.

The CDR3 nucleotides are TGTGCCAGCAGCTTGGGGCCCTCACACGTTGGGTGGACTAACTATGGCTACACCTTC. Protein: CASSLGPSHVGWTNYGYTF. V is TRBV11-2 and J is TRBJ1-2; possibly TRBD1 for D (5 bases). Per the germline V gene, CDR1 is SGHAT and CDR2 is FQNNGV. Between the trimmed V and J ends, which lost 3 bases and 0 bases, there was a span of 23 bases. This CDR3 region has 19 residues.

The V gene is TRBV9, the J gene TRBJ2-5; possibly TRBD1 or TRBD2 for D (5 bases each). This CDR3 spans 16 amino acids. Germline CDR1 and CDR2: SGDLS and YYNGEE. Trimming pared 0 bases from V and 1 base from J, leaving 13 bases between. CDR3 bases: TGTGCCAGCAGCGTAGCAGCTCAGGGAGCCCAAGAGACCCAGTACTTC. Its protein is CASSVAAQGAQETQYF. The entire variable domain, with the rest obtained from reference TRBV9 and TRBJ2-5, is as follows: DSGVTQTPKHLITATGQRVTLRCSPRSGDLSVYWYQQSLDQGLQFLIQYYNGEERAKGNILERFSAQQFPDLHSELNLSSLELGDSALYFCASSVAAQGAQETQYFGPGTRLLVL.

This sequence joins TRBV18 and TRBJ2-7, with 7 bases that match TRBD2. The germline gives CDR1 KGHSH, CDR2 LQKENI. This CDR3 has 14 amino acids. With V trimmed by 2 bases and J by 2 bases, 3 bases remained unmatched. CDR3 loop: CASSPAGVAYEQYF. DNA of the CDR3: TGTGCCAGCTCACCAGCGGGGGTAGCCTACGAGCAGTACTTC.

This chain joins TRBV5-6 and TRBJ2-2; the match to TRBD1 covers 7 bases. The CDR3 has 15 residues. J lost 2 bases, V lost 3 bases, and 4 bases had no gene match. Germline CDR1 SGHDT, CDR2 YYEEEE. CDR3 DNA sequence: TGTGCCAGCAGCTCGACAGGGAGAAACACCGGGGAGCTGTTTTTT. Its protein product is CASSSTGRNTGELFF.

The sample holds one count of this clone. The V and J genes are TRBV15 and TRBJ2-1; possible D gene TRBD2, 6 bases. The CDR3 sequence is 13 residues long. V shed 5 bases and J shed 3 bases, with 8 bases lying between them. CDR1 LNHNV and CDR2 YYDKDF come from the germline V gene (reference sequence). CDR3 amino acids: CATSGDFYNEQFF. DNA of the CDR3: TGTGCCACCAGCGGGGACTTCTACAATGAGCAGTTCTTC.

On this clone: Other DNA sequences of this sample code for an identical CDR3. This chain connects TRBV7-2 to TRBJ1-5; 8 nucleotides align to TRBD1. The CDR3 is 15 amino acids. Unmatched junction bases numbered 4, after V lost 6 bases and J lost 0 bases. The germline V gene has CDR1 SGHTA and CDR2 FQGNSA. CDR3 in amino acids: CASSSTGDSNQPQHF. DNA for the CDR3: TGTGCCAGCAGTTCGACAGGGGATAGCAATCAGCCCCAGCATTTT.

The chain recombines TRBV27 with TRBJ2-1; TRBD1 is a possible D gene (5 bases). Germline values: CDR1 MNHEY, CDR2 SMNVEV (reference sequence). V dropped 6 bases and J dropped 5 bases, with 20 bases sitting between them. The CDR3 length is 16 residues. The CDR3 sequence: CASRSLRVLADNEQFF. The DNA for the CDR3 is TGTGCCAGCAGATCACTCAGGGTCCTCGCGGACAATGAGCAGTTCTTC.

V usage is TRBV11-1 and J usage is TRBJ2-1; weak D call: TRBD2 (5 bases). V lost 3 bases to trimming and J lost 4 bases, with 13 bases between them. The germline V gene encodes CDR1 SGHAT and CDR2 FQDESV (reference sequence). The CDR3 is made up of 15 amino acids. Here the CDR3 DNA reads TGTGCCAGCAGCTTCAGCGGCAGGACTTACAATGAGCAGTTCTTC. Amino acid sequence: CASSFSGRTYNEQFF.